One TCR beta chain is described in this entry. Then a second PCR, running roughly 7 to 11 cycles, was carried out with a sample-barcoded 5' primer and a J-beta primer mix. One entry per CDR3 protein, called by TCRdb with MiXCR from the 5' RACE reads. The sample records 850,000 to 1,300,000 distinct CDR3 sequences, 35% to 55% being singletons. The sample providers were healthy Caucasian people from Russia, aged roughly 6 to 95. Isolation per sample recovered at least 7 million PBMCs. This sample is drawn from a study of blood T cells in healthy people across ages. Germline-derived CDR1 and CDR2 are SGHRS and YFSETQ. The CDR3 is 16 amino acids. J was trimmed by 0 bases and V by 0 bases; bases with no gene match: 3.

The chain carries TRBV5-1 and TRBJ2-7; 10 nucleotides align to TRBD2. The TCR was taken from a woman aged 55-70 years in good health. Material: blood. The CDR3 sequence: CASSLEASGSSYEQYF. The CDR3 DNA follows: TGCGCCAGCAGCTTGGAAGCTAGCGGGAGCTCCTACGAGCAGTACTTC.